Given below is one T cell receptor (beta chain) in context. Its target is unknown. This specimen comes from a study of T cells after yellow fever vaccination. Study summary: In the case of low-cell-number fractions, SMART-Seq v4 Ultra Low Input was used for preparation.

MiXCR was run by TCRdb on the 5' RACE reads, yielding one entry per CDR3 protein. The sample lists approximately 340,000 distinct CDR3 sequences; roughly 8.7% were seen once. The study's findings and limits: Abundant clonotypes from the bulk population could have been carried over as contaminants into FACS-sorted repertoires. Clones that expanded after primary vaccination mostly reappeared after the booster (over 95% CD4, 80% to 90% CD8).

Germline V lookup: CDR1 DFQATT, CDR2 SNEGSKA (reference sequence). Deletions cut 1 base from V and 4 bases from J, with 19 bases between. The CDR3 runs 16 residues. This TCR came from a man younger than 35 who received the YFV17D yellow fever vaccine. The chain has TRBV20-1 and TRBJ1-1; D may be TRBD1 (6 bases). The input for sequencing was PBMCs, taken on the day of the first yellow fever vaccination. This CDR3 is CSARGFNRDRFTEAFF. CDR3 bases: TGCAGTGCTAGAGGCTTTAACAGGGACCGATTCACTGAAGCTTTCTTT.